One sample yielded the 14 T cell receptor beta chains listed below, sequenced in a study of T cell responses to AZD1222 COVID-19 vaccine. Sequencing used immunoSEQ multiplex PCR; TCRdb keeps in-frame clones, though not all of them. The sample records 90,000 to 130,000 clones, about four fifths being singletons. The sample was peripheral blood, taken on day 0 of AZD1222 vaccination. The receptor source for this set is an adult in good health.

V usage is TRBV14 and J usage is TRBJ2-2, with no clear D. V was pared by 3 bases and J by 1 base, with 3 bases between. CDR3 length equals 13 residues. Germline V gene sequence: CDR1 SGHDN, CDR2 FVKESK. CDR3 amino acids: CASSQGNTGELFF. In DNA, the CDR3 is TGTGCCAGCAGCCAGGGGAACACCGGGGAGCTGTTTTTT.

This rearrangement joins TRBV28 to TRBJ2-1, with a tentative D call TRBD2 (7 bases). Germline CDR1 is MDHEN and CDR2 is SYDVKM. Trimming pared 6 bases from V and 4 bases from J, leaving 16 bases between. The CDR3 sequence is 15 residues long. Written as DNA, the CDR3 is TGTGCCAGCAGGGGGGGGGCTACATTTTACAATGAGCAGTTCTTC. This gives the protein CASRGGATFYNEQFF.

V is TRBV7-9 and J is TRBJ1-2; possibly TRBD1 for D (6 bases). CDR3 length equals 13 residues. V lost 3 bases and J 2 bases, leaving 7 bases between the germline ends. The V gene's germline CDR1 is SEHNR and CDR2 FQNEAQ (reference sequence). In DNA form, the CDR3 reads TGTGCCAGCAGCTTTCAGGGGAACTATGGCTACACCTTC. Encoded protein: CASSFQGNYGYTF.

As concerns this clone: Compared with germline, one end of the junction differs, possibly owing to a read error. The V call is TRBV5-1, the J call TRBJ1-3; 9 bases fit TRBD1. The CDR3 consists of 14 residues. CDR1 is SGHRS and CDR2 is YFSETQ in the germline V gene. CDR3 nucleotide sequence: TGCGCCAGCAGCTTGTTGGGACAGGGAAGCACCATATATTTT. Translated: CASSLLGQGSTIYF. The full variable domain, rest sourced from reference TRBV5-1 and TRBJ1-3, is KAGVTQTPRYLIKTRGQQVTLSCSPISGHRSVSWYQQTPGQGLQFLFEYFSETQRNKGNFPGRFSGRQFSNSRSEMNVSTLELGDSALYLCASSLLGQGSTIYFGEGSWLTVV.

CDR3 residues: CASPPGRGHSPYEQYF. Here the CDR3 DNA reads TGTGCCAGCCCTCCGGGTAGAGGCCATTCCCCCTACGAGCAGTACTTC. J is TRBJ2-7 and V is TRBV6-7; D ambiguous. TRBV6-7 is flagged as an ORF with uncertain function. The CDR3 totals 16 residues. The V gene lost 8 bases and the J gene lost 2 bases, with 22 bases spanning the gap.

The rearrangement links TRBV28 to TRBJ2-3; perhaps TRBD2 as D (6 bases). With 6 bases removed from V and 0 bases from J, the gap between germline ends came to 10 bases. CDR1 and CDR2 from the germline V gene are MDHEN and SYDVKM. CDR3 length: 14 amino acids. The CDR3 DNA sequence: TGTGCCAGCAGCTTGGGGACTAGCACAGATACGCAGTATTTT. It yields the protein CASSLGTSTDTQYF.

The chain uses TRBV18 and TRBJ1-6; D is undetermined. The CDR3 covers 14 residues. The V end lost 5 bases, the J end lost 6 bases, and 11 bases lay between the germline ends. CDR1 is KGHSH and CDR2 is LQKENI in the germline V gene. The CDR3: CASSEVGSNSPLHF. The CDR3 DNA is TGTGCCAGCTCAGAGGTGGGGAGTAATTCACCCCTCCACTTT.

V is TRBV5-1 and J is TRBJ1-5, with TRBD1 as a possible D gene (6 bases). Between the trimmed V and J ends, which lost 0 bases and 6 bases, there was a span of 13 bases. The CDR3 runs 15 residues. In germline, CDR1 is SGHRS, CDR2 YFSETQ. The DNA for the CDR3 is TGCGCCAGCAGCTTGGAGGACAGTCGGACTCAGCCCCAGCATTTT. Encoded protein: CASSLEDSRTQPQHF.

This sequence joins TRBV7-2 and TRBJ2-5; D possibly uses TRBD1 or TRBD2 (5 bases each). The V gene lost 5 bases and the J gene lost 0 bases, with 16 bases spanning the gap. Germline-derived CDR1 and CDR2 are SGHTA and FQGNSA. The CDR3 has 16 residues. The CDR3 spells CASSDIWDDHQETQYF. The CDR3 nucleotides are TGTGCCAGCAGCGACATCTGGGACGACCACCAAGAGACCCAGTACTTC.

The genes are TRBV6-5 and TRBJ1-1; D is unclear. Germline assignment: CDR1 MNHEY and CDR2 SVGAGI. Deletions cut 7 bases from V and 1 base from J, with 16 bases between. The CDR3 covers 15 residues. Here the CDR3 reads CASTPGGRWNTEAFF. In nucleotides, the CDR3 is TGTGCCAGCACCCCGGGAGGACGCTGGAACACTGAAGCTTTCTTT.

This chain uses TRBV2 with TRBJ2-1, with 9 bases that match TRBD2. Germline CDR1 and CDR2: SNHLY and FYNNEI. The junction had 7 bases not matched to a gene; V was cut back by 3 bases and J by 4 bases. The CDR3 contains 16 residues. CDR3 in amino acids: CASSDGRTSAYNEQFF. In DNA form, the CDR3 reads TGTGCCAGCAGTGACGGGAGGACTAGCGCTTACAATGAGCAGTTCTTC.

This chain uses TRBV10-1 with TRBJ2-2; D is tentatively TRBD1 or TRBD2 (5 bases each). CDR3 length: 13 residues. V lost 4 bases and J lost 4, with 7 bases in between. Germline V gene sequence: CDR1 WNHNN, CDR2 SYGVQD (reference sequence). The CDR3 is CASSAGTTGELFF. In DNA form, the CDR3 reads TGCGCCAGCAGTGCGGGGACCACCGGGGAGCTGTTTTTT.

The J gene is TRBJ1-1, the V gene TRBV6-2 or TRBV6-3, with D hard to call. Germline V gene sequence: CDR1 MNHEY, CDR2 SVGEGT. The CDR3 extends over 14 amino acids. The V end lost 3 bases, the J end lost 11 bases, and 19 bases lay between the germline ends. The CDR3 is CASSYGRKTLRAFF. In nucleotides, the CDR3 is TGTGCCAGCAGTTATGGCAGGAAGACCCTACGGGCTTTCTTT.

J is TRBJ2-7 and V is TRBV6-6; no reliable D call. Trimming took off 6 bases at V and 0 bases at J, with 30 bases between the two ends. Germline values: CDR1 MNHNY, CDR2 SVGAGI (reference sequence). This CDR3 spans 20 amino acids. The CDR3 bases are TGTGCCAGCAGCCCACACATTTCCGTCAGTCCACCACCGAGCTCCTACGAGCAGTACTTC. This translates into CASSPHISVSPPPSSYEQYF.